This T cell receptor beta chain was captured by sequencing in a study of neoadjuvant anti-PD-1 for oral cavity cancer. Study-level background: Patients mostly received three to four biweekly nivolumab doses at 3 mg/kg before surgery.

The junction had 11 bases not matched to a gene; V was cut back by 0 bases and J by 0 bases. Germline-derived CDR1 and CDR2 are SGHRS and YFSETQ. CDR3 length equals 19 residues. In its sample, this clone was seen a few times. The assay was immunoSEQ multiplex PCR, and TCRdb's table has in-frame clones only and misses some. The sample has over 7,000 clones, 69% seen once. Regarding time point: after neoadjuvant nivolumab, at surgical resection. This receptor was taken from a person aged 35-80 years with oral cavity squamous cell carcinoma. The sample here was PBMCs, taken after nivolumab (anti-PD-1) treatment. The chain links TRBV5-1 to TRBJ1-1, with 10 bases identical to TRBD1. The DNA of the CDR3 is TGCGCCAGCAGCTTGGAAGGGACAGGGGATTACACAATGAACACTGAAGCTTTCTTT. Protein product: CASSLEGTGDYTMNTEAFF.